This entry lists 30 T cell receptor beta chains sequenced from one sample in a study of blood T cell repertoires in COVID-19. TCRdb's table, derived via immunoSEQ multiplex PCR, lists solely in-frame clones and lacks some. The sample has more than 250,000 clones, over 75% seen once; the top ten hold 8% to 13%. Sequenced sample: PBMCs or T cells enriched from blood (not recorded which). These receptors were collected from a woman aged 18-29 years who had recovered from COVID-19.

This clone was seen only a few times. V is TRBV6-4 and J is TRBJ2-3; D might be TRBD1 (5 bases). Deletions cut 3 bases from V and 2 bases from J, with 12 bases between. The CDR3 loop spans 15 amino acids. The germline CDR1 and CDR2 sequences are MRHNA and SNTAGT. The CDR3 DNA reads as TGTGCCAGCAGTGAATTGCAGGGTGACACAGATACGCAGTATTTT. Translating gives CASSELQGDTDTQYF.

The rearrangement uses TRBV13 and TRBJ2-1; perhaps TRBD1 as D (6 bases). Deletions cut 2 bases from V and 3 bases from J, with 11 bases between. Germline V gene data show CDR1 as PRHDT and CDR2 as FYEKMQ (reference sequence). The CDR3 sequence is 15 residues long. The CDR3 region is CASSLKGQHYNEQFF. The CDR3 nucleotides read TGTGCCAGCAGCTTAAAGGGACAACACTACAATGAGCAGTTCTTC.

This clone was counted only a few times. The chain is built from TRBV2 and TRBJ2-7, with D tentatively TRBD1 (5 bases). Trimming took 1 base from V and 5 from J, leaving 15 bases between them. Germline CDR1 reads SNHLY; CDR2 reads FYNNEI. The CDR3 loop spans 15 amino acids. CDR3 sequence: CASSEVQGSSHEQYF. The CDR3 region has the DNA TGTGCCAGCAGTGAAGTGCAGGGTTCGTCTCACGAGCAGTACTTC. The full variable domain, with the rest looked up from reference TRBV2 and TRBJ2-7, is EPEVTQTPSHQVTQMGQEVILRCVPISNHLYFYWYRQILGQKVEFLVSFYNNEISEKSEIFDDQFSVERPDGSNFTLKIRSTKLEDSAMYFCASSEVQGSSHEQYFGPGTRLTVT.

The gene calls are TRBV6-2 or TRBV6-3 and TRBJ2-5, with D tentatively TRBD1 (5 bases). The CDR3 has 17 residues. Trimming removed 0 bases at V and 1 base at J, with 15 bases between. In germline, CDR1 is MNHEY, CDR2 SVGEGT. Here the CDR3 reads CASSYSTYRYPQETQYF. In DNA form, the CDR3 reads TGTGCCAGCAGTTACTCGACCTACAGGTACCCCCAAGAGACCCAGTACTTC.

In the case of this clone: Other nucleotide sequences in the sample specify the same CDR3. V usage is TRBV3-1 (or the pseudogene TRBV3-2) and J usage is TRBJ2-7, with 9 bases that match TRBD2. V lost 3 bases to trimming and J lost 3 bases; unmatched junction nucleotides: 6. Germline V gene sequence: CDR1 LGHDT, CDR2 YNNKEL (reference sequence). CDR3 length: 15 amino acids. This CDR3 is CASSQTSGPSYEQYF. CDR3 DNA: TGTGCCAGCAGCCAGACTAGCGGACCCAGCTACGAGCAGTACTTC.

The chain is built from TRBV4-1 and TRBJ2-7, with D uncertain. Germline V gene sequence: CDR1 MGHRA, CDR2 YSYEKL. This CDR3 has 15 residues. Trimming stripped 4 bases from V and 7 bases from J, with 20 bases between. CDR3 nucleotide sequence: TGCGCCAGCAGCCCCTGGCACCTAGGTCCGTCGGAGCAGTACTTC. It encodes CASSPWHLGPSEQYF.

This clone was counted between two and nine times. The chain recombines TRBV6-5 with TRBJ1-1; 7 bases line up with TRBD1. Germline CDR1 is MNHEY and CDR2 is SVGAGI. The V segment lost 7 bases and the J segment 8 bases; nucleotides outside the gene matches: 13. The CDR3 contains 14 residues. CDR3 sequence: CASIVPEGQTEAFF. CDR3 sequence (DNA): TGTGCCAGCATCGTCCCGGAGGGACAGACGGAAGCTTTCTTT.

The gene calls are TRBV19 and TRBJ2-1; 10 bases align to TRBD1. This CDR3 contains 15 residues. The germline gives CDR1 LNHDA, CDR2 SQIVND (reference sequence). The junction had 7 bases not matched to a gene; V was cut back by 3 bases and J by 8 bases. The CDR3 DNA follows: TGTGCCAGTAGTATGGGGACAGGGGCCTTGGATGAGCAGTTCTTC. It translates to CASSMGTGALDEQFF.

V is TRBV9 and J is TRBJ2-5; D perhaps matches TRBD2 (5 bases). This CDR3 region has 14 residues. Trimming pared 2 bases from V and 5 bases from J, leaving 13 bases between. Germline V gives CDR1 SGDLS, CDR2 YYNGEE. CDR3 coding DNA: TGTGCCAGCAGCGTTTACGGGGTTGGGGAGACCCAGTACTTC. This codes for CASSVYGVGETQYF.

The chain uses TRBV27 and TRBJ1-5; 8 bases line up with TRBD1. V was pared by 5 bases and J by 7 bases, with 4 bases of the junction left unmatched. Germline-derived CDR1 and CDR2 are MNHEY and SMNVEV (reference sequence). The CDR3 is made up of 13 amino acids. The CDR3 reads CASSPDRGQPQHF. The CDR3 region has the DNA TGTGCCAGCAGTCCCGACAGGGGACAGCCCCAGCATTTT.

The chain links TRBV6-6 to TRBJ1-2; perhaps TRBD1 as D (6 bases). The germline V gene encodes CDR1 MNHNY and CDR2 SVGAGI (reference sequence). The V end lost 6 bases, the J end lost 2 bases, and 13 bases lay between the germline ends. The CDR3 consists of 14 residues. The CDR3 DNA follows: TGTGCCAGCAGCTCGCCGGGACAAAACTATGGCTACACCTTC. This gives the protein CASSSPGQNYGYTF.

This clone was seen just once. This chain links TRBV30 with TRBJ2-2, with D maybe TRBD2 (6 bases). Trimming removed 7 bases from V and 7 bases from J, with 16 bases in between. Germline loops: CDR1 GTSNPN, CDR2 SVGIG (reference sequence). The CDR3 covers 13 residues. The CDR3 coding sequence is TGTGCCTACCGGACTATCGGGGGCGGGGAGCTGTTTTTT. Amino acids: CAYRTIGGGELFF.

This chain joins TRBV2 and TRBJ1-3; no definite D call. The CDR3 is 15 residues long. V was trimmed by 8 bases and J by 0 bases, leaving 14 bases between them. Germline CDR1 is SNHLY and CDR2 is FYNNEI. The CDR3 protein is CASGRERSSGNTIYF. CDR3 bases: TGTGCCAGCGGCCGGGAACGGAGCTCTGGAAACACCATATATTTT.

The V gene is TRBV12-5, the J gene TRBJ2-3; possibly TRBD2 for D (5 bases). Trimming cost V 3 bases and J 8 bases, with 30 bases left between them. The CDR3 spans 19 residues. Germline V lookup: CDR1 LGHNT, CDR2 FRNRAP. CDR3 loop: CASGFSVTPAEPLGITQYF. CDR3 nucleotide sequence: TGTGCTAGTGGTTTTTCCGTTACCCCAGCGGAGCCCCTGGGGATTACGCAGTATTTT.

J is TRBJ1-4 and V is TRBV5-1, with 7 bases identical to TRBD1. The CDR3 spans 15 residues. J lost 5 bases, V lost 0 bases, and 4 bases had no gene match. Germline CDR1 and CDR2: SGHRS and YFSETQ. The CDR3 DNA reads TGCGCCAGCAGCTTGGCCGAGGGGGCAAATGAAAAACTGTTTTTT. Protein: CASSLAEGANEKLFF.

The CDR3 bases are TGTGCCAGCAGAGAGACGCGGGACTATGGCTACACCTTC. Its protein is CASRETRDYGYTF. This chain uses TRBV6-5 with TRBJ1-2; the D is unclear. V lost 6 bases, J lost 3 bases, and 11 bases lay in between. This CDR3 spans 13 amino acids. Germline assignment: CDR1 MNHEY and CDR2 SVGAGI.

The chain links TRBV19 to TRBJ2-6; D possibly corresponds to TRBD1 (7 bases). CDR1 is LNHDA, CDR2 SQIVND, per germline (reference sequence). V lost 3 bases to trimming and J lost 1 base, with 13 bases between them. The CDR3 runs to 17 residues. The CDR3 loop is CASSIETGRSGANVLTF. The CDR3 coding sequence is TGTGCCAGTAGTATTGAGACAGGGAGGTCTGGGGCCAACGTCCTGACTTTC.

This chain links TRBV10-3 with TRBJ1-2; 10 bases map to TRBD1. This CDR3 region has 17 residues. V shed 6 bases and J 4 bases; nucleotides not matched to a gene: 14. Per germline, CDR1 ENHRY and CDR2 SYGVKD. CDR3 sequence reads: CAIRMGQGTTWGYGYTF. CDR3 bases: TGTGCCATCAGGATGGGACAGGGGACCACTTGGGGCTATGGCTACACCTTC.

This CDR3 reads CASSESGQGGNSPLHF. The CDR3 nucleotides read TGTGCCAGCAGTGAATCCGGACAGGGTGGGAATTCACCCCTCCACTTT. The chain joins TRBV25-1 to TRBJ1-6; 8 positions agree with TRBD1. Germline V gene data show CDR1 as MGHDK and CDR2 as SYGVNS. This CDR3 region has 16 residues. The trim removed 1 base at V and 7 bases at J, leaving 6 bases unmatched.

The chain combines TRBV11-2 with TRBJ2-1; 8 bases fit TRBD1. This CDR3 has 15 residues. Germline V gives CDR1 SGHAT, CDR2 FQNNGV. V shed 0 bases, J shed 7 bases, and the junction held 5 bases outside the gene matches. DNA for the CDR3: TGTGCCAGCAGCTTAGACACAGGGGGTACAAATGAGCAGTTCTTC. It specifies CASSLDTGGTNEQFF. The complete variable domain, with remaining parts taken from reference TRBV11-2 and TRBJ2-1, reads EAGVAQSPRYKIIEKRQSVAFWCNPISGHATLYWYQQILGQGPKLLIQFQNNGVVDDSQLPKDRFSAERLKGVDSTLKIQPAKLEDSAVYLCASSLDTGGTNEQFFGPGTRLTVL.

The J gene is TRBJ2-1, the V gene TRBV6-5, with a possible D match to TRBD2 (6 bases). Trimming shortened V by 2 bases and J by 3 bases, and 11 bases separated the two germline ends. Germline lookup yields CDR1 MNHEY and CDR2 SVGAGI. This CDR3 region has 15 residues. This CDR3 is CASSYAGPNYNEQFF. CDR3 sequence (DNA): TGTGCCAGCAGTTACGCGGGGCCGAACTACAATGAGCAGTTCTTC.

The J gene is TRBJ1-6, the V gene TRBV5-7; D gene unclear. TRBV5-7 has ORF status, its function being uncertain. The CDR3 has 15 residues. Trimming removed 4 bases from V and 10 bases from J, with 18 bases in between. The chain's CDR3 is CASSLTGGGGSPLHF. In DNA form, the CDR3 reads TGTGCCAGCAGCCTGACGGGTGGCGGAGGGTCACCCCTCCACTTT.

J is TRBJ2-5 and V is TRBV7-8; 10 nucleotides align to TRBD2. In germline, CDR1 is SGHVS, CDR2 FQNEAQ. The CDR3 is 16 amino acids. The V segment lost 1 base and the J segment 0 bases; nucleotides outside the gene matches: 2. CDR3: CASSLVGLADQETQYF. CDR3 nucleotides: TGTGCCAGCAGCTTAGTAGGACTAGCGGACCAAGAGACCCAGTACTTC.

V gene TRBV18 combines with J gene TRBJ1-3; D remains unclear. Germline CDR1 is KGHSH and CDR2 is LQKENI. CDR3 size: 17 residues. V was clipped by 0 bases and J by 3 bases, with 15 bases between them. The CDR3 loop reads CASSPPSLRSGGNTIYF. The CDR3 bases are TGTGCCAGCTCACCACCGTCTCTCAGGTCAGGTGGAAACACCATATATTTT.

The chain uses TRBV7-3 and TRBJ2-7; 8 nucleotides line up with TRBD2. Trimming removed 3 bases from V and 0 bases from J; junction bases left unmatched: 4. The germline CDR1 and CDR2 sequences are SGHTA and FQGTGA. CDR3 length: 15 residues. CDR3 sequence (DNA): TGTGCCAGCAGCTTGGGTAGCGGGGCCTCCTACGAGCAGTACTTC. Residues: CASSLGSGASYEQYF.

This rearrangement joins TRBV5-4 to TRBJ1-2; TRBD1 agrees at 8 bases. CDR3 length: 15 amino acids. The V gene end was trimmed by 2 bases and the J gene end by 3 bases; junction bases not matched to a gene: 6. CDR1 is SGHNT, CDR2 YYREEE, per germline (reference sequence). The CDR3 reads CASSFAPGGHYGYTF. The CDR3 nucleotides read TGTGCCAGCAGCTTCGCACCAGGGGGCCACTATGGCTACACCTTC.

This clone was seen just once. This chain uses TRBV3-1 (or the pseudogene TRBV3-2) with TRBJ1-2, with a possible D match to TRBD1 (5 bases). The V end was cut by 1 base, the J end by 3 bases, with 9 bases between. CDR1 is LGHDT and CDR2 is YNNKEL in the germline V gene (reference sequence). The CDR3 runs 14 residues. The CDR3 nucleotides read TGTGCCAGCAGCCAAGTAGGGGACTACTATGGCTACACCTTC. This encodes CASSQVGDYYGYTF.

V gene TRBV6-6 combines with J gene TRBJ1-5; a weak D match, TRBD1 (6 bases). CDR1 and CDR2 (germline): MNHNY, SVGAGI (reference sequence). The CDR3 runs to 16 residues. V was clipped by 5 bases and J by 2 bases, with 16 bases between them. The CDR3 spells CASSPDRGVGNQPQHF. For the CDR3, the DNA is TGTGCCAGCAGTCCGGACAGAGGGGTAGGCAATCAGCCCCAGCATTTT.

The chain joins TRBV28 to TRBJ1-3; D call uncertain. This CDR3 has 14 amino acids. V shed 5 bases and J shed 0 bases, with 8 bases lying between them. CDR1 and CDR2 (germline): MDHEN, SYDVKM. CDR3 DNA: TGTGCCAGCAGTGTCCTAGGCTCTGGAAACACCATATATTTT. Protein sequence: CASSVLGSGNTIYF.

A single count supports this clone. This rearrangement joins TRBV7-8 to TRBJ1-2; D is possibly TRBD1 (5 bases). The V end lost 1 base, the J end lost 10 bases, and 16 bases lay between the germline ends. Germline CDR1 reads SGHVS; CDR2 reads FQNEAQ. The CDR3 spans 14 residues. DNA of the CDR3: TGTGCCAGCAGCTTAGATCCGCCGACAGAAAACTACACCTTC. It codes for CASSLDPPTENYTF. The whole variable domain, filled in from reference TRBV7-8 and TRBJ1-2, reads GAGVSQSPRYKVAKRGQDVALRCDPISGHVSLFWYQQALGQGPEFLTYFQNEAQLDKSGLPSDRFFAERPEGSVSTLKIQRTQQEDSAVYLCASSLDPPTENYTFGSGTRLTVV.